This T cell receptor (beta chain) was found in a study of regulatory T cells in long-lasting Graves disease. Study at large: Newly diagnosed Graves' patients had taken antithyroid drugs under 3 months.

This clonotype was recorded many times. According to the study, TCR beta libraries were built with iRepertoire HTBI primers and CDR3-region Arm-PCR. TCRdb redid the calling of the multiplex PCR reads with MiXCR, one entry per CDR3 protein. The table shows over 450,000 distinct CDR3 sequences, with around 12% occurring only once. Germline CDR1 reads SNHLY; CDR2 reads FYNNEI. The germline V and J ends were trimmed by 2 bases and 4 bases, with 14 bases remaining between them. The CDR3 contains 16 residues. Time point in this sample: newly diagnosed GD, antithyroid drugs for less than 3 months. Construction of the TCR library relied on RNA isolated from PBMCs. Peripheral blood, about 8.8 milliliters of it, was drawn into EDTA tubes. This same sample was also taken into another study, of T cells in Graves' hyperthyroidism and ophthalmopathy. Per that study: Uncontrolled infection, other autoimmune disease, pregnancy and lactation each barred patients from inclusion. The study used the HTBI primer set for a first-round RT-PCR of the TCR CDR3.

The sample consisted of peripheral blood mononuclear cells (PBMCs), taken at new diagnosis, from a patient treated with antithyroid drugs. The chain recombines TRBV2 with TRBJ2-2; D perhaps matches TRBD2 (5 bases). This receptor was identified in a woman younger than 45 with Graves disease. CDR3 DNA: TGTGCCAGCAGTGAAACGTCTAGCTGGGTCACCGGGGAGCTGTTTTTT. This codes for CASSETSSWVTGELFF.